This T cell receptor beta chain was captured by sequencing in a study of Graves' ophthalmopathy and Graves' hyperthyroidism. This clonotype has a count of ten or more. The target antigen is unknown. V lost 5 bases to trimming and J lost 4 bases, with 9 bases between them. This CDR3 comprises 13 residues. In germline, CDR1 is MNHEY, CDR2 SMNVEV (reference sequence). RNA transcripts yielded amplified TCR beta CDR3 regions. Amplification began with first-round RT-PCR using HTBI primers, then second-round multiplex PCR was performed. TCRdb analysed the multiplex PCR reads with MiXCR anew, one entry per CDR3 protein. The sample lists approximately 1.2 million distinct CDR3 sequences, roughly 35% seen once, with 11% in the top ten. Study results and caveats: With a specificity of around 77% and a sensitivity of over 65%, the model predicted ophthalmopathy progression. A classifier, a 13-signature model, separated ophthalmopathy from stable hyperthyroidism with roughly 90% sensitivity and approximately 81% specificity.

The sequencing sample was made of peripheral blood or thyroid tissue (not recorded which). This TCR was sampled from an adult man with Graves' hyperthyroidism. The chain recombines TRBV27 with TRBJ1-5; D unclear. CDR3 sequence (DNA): TGTGCCAGCAGTGAAGGACTAAATCAGCCCCAGCATTTT. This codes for CASSEGLNQPQHF.